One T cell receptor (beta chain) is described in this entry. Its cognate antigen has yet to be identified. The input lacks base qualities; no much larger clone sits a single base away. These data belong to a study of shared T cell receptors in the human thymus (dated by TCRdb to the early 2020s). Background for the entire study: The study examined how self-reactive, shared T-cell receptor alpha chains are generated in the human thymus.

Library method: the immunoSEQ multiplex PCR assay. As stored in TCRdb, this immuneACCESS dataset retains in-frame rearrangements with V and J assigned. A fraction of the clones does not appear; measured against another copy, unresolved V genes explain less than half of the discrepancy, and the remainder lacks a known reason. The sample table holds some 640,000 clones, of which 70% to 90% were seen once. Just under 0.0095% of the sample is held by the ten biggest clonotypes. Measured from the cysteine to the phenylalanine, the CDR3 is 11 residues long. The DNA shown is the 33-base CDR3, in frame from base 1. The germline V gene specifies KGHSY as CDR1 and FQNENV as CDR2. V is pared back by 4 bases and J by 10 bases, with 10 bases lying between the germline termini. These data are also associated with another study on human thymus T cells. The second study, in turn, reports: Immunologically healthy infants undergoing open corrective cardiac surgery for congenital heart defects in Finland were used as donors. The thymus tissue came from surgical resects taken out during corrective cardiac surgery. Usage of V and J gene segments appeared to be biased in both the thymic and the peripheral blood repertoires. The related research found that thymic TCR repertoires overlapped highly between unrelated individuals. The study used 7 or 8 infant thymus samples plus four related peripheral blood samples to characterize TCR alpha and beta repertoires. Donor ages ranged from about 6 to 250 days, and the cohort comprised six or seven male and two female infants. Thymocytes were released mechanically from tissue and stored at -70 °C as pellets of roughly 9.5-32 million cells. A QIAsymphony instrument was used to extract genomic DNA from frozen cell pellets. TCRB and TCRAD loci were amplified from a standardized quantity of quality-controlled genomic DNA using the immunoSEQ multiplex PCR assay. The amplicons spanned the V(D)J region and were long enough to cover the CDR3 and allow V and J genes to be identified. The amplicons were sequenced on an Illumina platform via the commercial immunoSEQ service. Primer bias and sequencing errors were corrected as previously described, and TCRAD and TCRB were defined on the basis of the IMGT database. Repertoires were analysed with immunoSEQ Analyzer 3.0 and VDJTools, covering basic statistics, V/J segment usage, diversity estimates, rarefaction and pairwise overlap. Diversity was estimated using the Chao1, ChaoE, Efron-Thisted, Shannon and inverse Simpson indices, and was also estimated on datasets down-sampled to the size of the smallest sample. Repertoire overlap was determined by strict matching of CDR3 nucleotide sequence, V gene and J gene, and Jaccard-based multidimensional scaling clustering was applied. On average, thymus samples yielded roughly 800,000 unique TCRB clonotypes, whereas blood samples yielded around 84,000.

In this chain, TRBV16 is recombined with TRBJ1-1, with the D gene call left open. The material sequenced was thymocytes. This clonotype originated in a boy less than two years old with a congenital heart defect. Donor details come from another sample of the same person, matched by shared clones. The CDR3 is CASSLEGLAFF. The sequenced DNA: TGTGCCAGCAGCCTCGAGGGTCTAGCTTTCTTT.